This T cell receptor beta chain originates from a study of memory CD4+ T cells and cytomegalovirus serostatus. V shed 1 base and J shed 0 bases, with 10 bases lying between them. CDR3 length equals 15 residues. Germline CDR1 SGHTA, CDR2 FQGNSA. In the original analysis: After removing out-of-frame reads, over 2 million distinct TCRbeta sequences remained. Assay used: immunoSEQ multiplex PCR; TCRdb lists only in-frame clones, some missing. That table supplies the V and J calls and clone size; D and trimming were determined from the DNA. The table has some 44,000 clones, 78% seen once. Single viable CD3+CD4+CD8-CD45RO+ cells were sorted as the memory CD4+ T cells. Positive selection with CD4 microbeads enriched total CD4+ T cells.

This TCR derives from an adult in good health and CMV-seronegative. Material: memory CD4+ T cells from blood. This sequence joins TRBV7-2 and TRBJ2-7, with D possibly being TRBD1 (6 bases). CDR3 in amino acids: CASSLEGQSSYEQYF. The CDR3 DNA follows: TGTGCCAGCAGCTTAGAGGGACAAAGCTCCTACGAGCAGTACTTC.